The source of this T cell receptor (beta chain) is a study of cytomegalovirus exposure and HLA in healthy donors. Findings of the study overall: In a later analysis, parvovirus B19, influenza, CMV and Epstein-Barr virus appeared linked to several top co-occurrence clusters.

In regard to this clone: What it binds is unknown.

The PCR was carried out with 60 Vbeta primers and 13 Jbeta primers. Repertoires were generated with immunoSEQ multiplex PCR, while TCRdb's copy carries only in-frame clones and drops some. The data hold roughly 150,000 clones, with around 86% observed a single time. The clonotype was recovered from a female donor in good health and CMV-seronegative. The sample was PBMCs.

In DNA, the CDR3 is TGCGCCAGCAGTGAGGCGGGACAGGGAGTGGGAGGCAATCAGCCCCAGCATTTT. This encodes CASSEAGQGVGGNQPQHF. The chain couples TRBV10-2 to TRBJ1-5, with 9 bases matching TRBD1. This CDR3 is 18 amino acids long. J was trimmed by 2 bases and V by 2 bases; bases with no gene match: 10. Germline loops: CDR1 WSHSY, CDR2 SAAADI.